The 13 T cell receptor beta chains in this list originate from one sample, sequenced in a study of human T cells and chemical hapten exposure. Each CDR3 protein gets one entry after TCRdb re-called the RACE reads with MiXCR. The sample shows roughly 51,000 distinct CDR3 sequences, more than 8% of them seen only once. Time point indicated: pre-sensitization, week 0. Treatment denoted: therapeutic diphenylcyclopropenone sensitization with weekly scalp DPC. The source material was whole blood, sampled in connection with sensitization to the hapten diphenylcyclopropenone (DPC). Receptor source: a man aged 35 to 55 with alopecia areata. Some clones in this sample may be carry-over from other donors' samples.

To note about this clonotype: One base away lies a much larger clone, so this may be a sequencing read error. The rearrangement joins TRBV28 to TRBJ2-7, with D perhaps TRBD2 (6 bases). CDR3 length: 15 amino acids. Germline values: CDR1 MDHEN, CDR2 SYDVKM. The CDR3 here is CASSFAGLSSYEQHF. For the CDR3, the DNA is TGTGCCAGCAGTTTTGCGGGGTTGAGCTCCTACGAGCAGCACTTC.

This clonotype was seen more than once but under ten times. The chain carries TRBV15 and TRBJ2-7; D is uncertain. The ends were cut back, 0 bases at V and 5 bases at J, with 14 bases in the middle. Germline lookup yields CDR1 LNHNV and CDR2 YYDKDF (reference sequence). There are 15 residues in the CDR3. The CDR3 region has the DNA TGTGCCACCAGCAGAGATGGTCCCGCTATCCACGAGCAGTACTTC. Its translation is CATSRDGPAIHEQYF. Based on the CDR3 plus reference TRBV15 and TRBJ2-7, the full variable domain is DAMVIQNPRYQVTQFGKPVTLSCSQTLNHNVMYWYQQKSSQAPKLLFHYYDKDFNNEADTPDNFQSRRPNTSFCFLDIRSPGLGDTAMYLCATSRDGPAIHEQYFGPGTRLTVT.

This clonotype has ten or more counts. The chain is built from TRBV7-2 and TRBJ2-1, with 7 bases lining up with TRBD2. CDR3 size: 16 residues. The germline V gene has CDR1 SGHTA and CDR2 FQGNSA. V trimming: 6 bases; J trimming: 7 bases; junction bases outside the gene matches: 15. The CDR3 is CASSFGGGRALNEQFF. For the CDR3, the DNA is TGTGCCAGCAGTTTCGGTGGTGGGAGGGCCCTAAATGAGCAGTTCTTC.

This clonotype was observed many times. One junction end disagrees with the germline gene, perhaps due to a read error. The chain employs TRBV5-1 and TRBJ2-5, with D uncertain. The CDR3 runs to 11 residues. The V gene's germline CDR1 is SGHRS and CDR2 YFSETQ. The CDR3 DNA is TGTGCCAGCAGCTTCCAAGAGACCCAGTACTTC. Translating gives CASSFQETQYF.

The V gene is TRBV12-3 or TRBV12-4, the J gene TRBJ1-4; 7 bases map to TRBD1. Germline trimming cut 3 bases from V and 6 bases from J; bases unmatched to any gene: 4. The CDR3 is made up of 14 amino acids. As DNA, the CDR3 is TGTGCCAGCAGTTTTGGGCAGGGGGATGAAAAACTGTTTTTT. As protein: CASSFGQGDEKLFF.

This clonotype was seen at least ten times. In DNA form, the CDR3 reads TGTGCCAGCAGTGCACTAGCGGACTACAATGAGCAGTTCTTC. The encoded protein is CASSALADYNEQFF. The genes are TRBV2 and TRBJ2-1; 8 nucleotides agree with TRBD2. CDR1 and CDR2 (germline): SNHLY, FYNNEI. Trimming cost V 4 bases and J 3 bases; bases outside gene matches: 2. There are 14 residues in the CDR3.

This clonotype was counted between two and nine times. The CDR3 region is CASSYGQGVYTDTQYF. CDR3 DNA: TGTGCCAGCAGTTATGGACAGGGCGTGTACACAGATACGCAGTATTTT. The rearrangement uses TRBV2 and TRBJ2-3; 8 bases align to TRBD1. Per germline, CDR1 SNHLY and CDR2 FYNNEI. Trimming removed 5 bases from V and 2 bases from J; junction bases left unmatched: 9. The CDR3 consists of 16 residues.

CDR3 sequence (DNA): TGTGCCAGCAGTTACTCGCGGGAGGGGCAGTTCTTC. It specifies CASSYSREGQFF. The gene calls are TRBV6-2 or TRBV6-3 and TRBJ2-1; 9 bases are shared with TRBD2. This CDR3 is 12 amino acids long. V lost 0 bases and J lost 12; bases outside the gene matches: 0. Germline assignment: CDR1 MNHEY and CDR2 SVGEGT.

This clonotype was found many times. CDR3 residues: CSAKLGPYEQYF. CDR3 nucleotide sequence: TGCAGTGCCAAGCTTGGCCCCTACGAGCAGTACTTC. J is TRBJ2-7 and V is TRBV20-1; D is undetermined. Per the germline V gene, CDR1 is DFQATT and CDR2 is SNEGSKA (reference sequence). The CDR3 has 12 residues. V was shortened by 6 bases and J by 2 bases, with 11 bases between the two germline ends.

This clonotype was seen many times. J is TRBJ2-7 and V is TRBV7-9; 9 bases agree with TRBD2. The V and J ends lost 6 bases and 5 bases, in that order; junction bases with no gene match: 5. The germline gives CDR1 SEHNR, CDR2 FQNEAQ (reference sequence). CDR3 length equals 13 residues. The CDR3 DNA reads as TGTGCCAGCAGACGGACTAGCGCCCACGAGCAGTACTTC. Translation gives CASRRTSAHEQYF.

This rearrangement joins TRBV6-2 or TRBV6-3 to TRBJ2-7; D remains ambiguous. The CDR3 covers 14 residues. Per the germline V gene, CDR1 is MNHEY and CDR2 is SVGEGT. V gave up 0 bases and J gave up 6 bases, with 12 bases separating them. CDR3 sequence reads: CASSYSTLGSEQYF. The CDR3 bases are TGTGCCAGCAGTTACTCGACTCTAGGAAGCGAGCAGTACTTC.

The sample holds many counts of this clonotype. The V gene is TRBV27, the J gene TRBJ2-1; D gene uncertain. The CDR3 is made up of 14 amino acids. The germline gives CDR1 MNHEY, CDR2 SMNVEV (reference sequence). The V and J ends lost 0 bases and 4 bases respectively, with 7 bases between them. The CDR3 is CASSLSGVYNEQFF. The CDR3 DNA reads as TGTGCCAGCAGTTTATCAGGAGTTTACAATGAGCAGTTCTTC.

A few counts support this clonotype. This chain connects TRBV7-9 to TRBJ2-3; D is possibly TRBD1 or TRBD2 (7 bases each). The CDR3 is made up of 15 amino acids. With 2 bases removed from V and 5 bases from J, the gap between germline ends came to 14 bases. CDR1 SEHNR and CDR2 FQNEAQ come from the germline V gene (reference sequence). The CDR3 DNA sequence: TGTGCCAGCAGCTTACAGGGGGAGGGAGAAGATACGCAGTATTTT. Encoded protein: CASSLQGEGEDTQYF.